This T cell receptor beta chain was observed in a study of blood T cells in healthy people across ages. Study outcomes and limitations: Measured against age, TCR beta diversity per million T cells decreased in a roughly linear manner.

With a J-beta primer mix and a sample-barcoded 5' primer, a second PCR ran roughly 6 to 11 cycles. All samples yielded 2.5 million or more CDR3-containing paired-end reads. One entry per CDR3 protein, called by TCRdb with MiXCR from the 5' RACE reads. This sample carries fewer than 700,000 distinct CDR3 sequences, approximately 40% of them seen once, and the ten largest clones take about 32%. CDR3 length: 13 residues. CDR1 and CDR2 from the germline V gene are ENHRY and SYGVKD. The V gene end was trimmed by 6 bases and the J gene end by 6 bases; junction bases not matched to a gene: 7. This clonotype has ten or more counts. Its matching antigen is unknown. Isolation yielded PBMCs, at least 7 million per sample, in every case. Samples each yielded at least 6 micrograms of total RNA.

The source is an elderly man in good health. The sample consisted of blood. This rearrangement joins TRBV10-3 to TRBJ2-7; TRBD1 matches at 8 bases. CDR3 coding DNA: TGTGCCATCAGGGACAGGGTTGGAGGCGAGCAGTACTTC. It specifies CAIRDRVGGEQYF.